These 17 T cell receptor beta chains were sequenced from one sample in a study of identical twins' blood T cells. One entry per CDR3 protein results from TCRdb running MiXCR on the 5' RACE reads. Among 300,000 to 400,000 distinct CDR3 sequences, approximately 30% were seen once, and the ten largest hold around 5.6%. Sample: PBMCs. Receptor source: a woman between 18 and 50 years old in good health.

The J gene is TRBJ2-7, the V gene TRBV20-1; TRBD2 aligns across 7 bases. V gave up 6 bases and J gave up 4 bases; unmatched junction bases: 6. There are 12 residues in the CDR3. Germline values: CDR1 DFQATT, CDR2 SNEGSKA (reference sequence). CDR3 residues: CSAELAVYEQYF. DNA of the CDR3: TGCAGTGCCGAGCTAGCGGTATACGAGCAGTACTTC.

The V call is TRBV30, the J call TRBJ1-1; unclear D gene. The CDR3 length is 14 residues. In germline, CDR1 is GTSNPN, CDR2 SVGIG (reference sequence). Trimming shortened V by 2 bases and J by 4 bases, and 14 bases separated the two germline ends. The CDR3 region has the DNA TGTGCCTGGAGTCGGCAAGCGGGGAGCACTGAAGCTTTCTTT. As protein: CAWSRQAGSTEAFF.

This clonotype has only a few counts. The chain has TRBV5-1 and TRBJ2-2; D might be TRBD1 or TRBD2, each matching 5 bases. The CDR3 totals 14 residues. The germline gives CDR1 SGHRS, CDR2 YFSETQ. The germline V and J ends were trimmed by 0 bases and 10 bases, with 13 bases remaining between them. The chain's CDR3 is CASSLGRDLPELFF. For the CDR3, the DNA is TGCGCCAGCAGCTTGGGACGGGACCTGCCGGAGCTGTTTTTT.

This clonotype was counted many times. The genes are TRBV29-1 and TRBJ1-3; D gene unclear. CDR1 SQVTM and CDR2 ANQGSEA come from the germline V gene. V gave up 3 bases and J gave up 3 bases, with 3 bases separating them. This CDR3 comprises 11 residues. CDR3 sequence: CSVDSGNTIYF. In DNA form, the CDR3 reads TGCAGCGTTGACAGTGGAAACACCATATATTTT.

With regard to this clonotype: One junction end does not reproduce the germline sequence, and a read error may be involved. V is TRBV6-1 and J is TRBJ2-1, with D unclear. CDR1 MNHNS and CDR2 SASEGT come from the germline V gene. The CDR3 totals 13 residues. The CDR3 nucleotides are TGTGCCAGCAGTGCGACACCCTACAATGAGCAGTTATTC. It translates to CASSATPYNEQLF.

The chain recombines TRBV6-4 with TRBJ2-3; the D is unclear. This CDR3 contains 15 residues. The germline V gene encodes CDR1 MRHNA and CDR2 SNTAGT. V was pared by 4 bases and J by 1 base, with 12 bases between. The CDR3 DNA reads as TGTGCCAGCAGTGTTGACCCCGGAGGCACAGATACGCAGTATTTT. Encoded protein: CASSVDPGGTDTQYF.

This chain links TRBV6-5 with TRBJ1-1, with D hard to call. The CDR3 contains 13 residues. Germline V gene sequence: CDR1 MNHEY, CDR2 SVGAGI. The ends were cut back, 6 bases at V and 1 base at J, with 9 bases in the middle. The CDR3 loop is CASSHNRNTEAFF. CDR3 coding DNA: TGTGCCAGCAGCCACAACAGGAACACTGAAGCTTTCTTT.

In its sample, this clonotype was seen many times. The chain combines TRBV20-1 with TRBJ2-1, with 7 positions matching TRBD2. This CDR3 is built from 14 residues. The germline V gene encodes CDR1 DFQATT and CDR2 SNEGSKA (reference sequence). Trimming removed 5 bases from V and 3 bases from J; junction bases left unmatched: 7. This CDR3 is CSARDYRNYNEQFF. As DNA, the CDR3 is TGCAGTGCTCGGGACTACAGAAACTACAATGAGCAGTTCTTC.

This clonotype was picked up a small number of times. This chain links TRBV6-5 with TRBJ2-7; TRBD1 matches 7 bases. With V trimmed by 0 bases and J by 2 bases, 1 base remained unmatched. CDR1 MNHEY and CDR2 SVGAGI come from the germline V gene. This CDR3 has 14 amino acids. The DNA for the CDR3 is TGTGCCAGCAGTTACTCGACAGGGACCTACGAGCAGTACTTC. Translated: CASSYSTGTYEQYF.

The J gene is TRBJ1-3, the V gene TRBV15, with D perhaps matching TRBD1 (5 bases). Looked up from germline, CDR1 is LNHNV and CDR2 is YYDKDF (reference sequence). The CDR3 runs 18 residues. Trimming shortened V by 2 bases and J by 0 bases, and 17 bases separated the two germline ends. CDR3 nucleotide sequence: TGTGCCACCAGCAGAAGTACCTGGGACCGGGACTCTGGAAACACCATATATTTT. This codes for CATSRSTWDRDSGNTIYF.

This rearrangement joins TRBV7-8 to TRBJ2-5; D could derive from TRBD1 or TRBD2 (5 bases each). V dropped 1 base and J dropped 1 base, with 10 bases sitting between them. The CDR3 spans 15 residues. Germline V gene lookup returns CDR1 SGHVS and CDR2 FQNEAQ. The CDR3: CASSLVGLAQETQYF. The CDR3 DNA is TGTGCCAGCAGCTTAGTGGGGCTAGCCCAAGAGACCCAGTACTTC.

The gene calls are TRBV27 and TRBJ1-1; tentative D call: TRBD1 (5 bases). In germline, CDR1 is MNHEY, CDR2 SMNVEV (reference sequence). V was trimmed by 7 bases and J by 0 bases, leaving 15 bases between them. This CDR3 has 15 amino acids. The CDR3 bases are TGTGCCAGCACCGACCGGAAGGGGATGAACACTGAAGCTTTCTTT. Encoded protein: CASTDRKGMNTEAFF.

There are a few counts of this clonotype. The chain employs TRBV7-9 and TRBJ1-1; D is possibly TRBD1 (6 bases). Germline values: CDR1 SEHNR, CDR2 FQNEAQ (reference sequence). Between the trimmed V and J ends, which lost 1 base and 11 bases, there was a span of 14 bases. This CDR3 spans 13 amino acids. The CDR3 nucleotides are TGTGCCAGCAGCTTAGATGGGGGGCTCGGGGCTTTCTTT. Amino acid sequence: CASSLDGGLGAFF. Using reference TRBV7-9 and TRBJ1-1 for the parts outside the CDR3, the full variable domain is DTGVSQNPRHKITKRGQNVTFRCDPISEHNRLYWYRQTLGQGPEFLTYFQNEAQLEKSRLLSDRFSAERPKGSFSTLEIQRTEQGDSAMYLCASSLDGGLGAFFGQGTRLTVV.

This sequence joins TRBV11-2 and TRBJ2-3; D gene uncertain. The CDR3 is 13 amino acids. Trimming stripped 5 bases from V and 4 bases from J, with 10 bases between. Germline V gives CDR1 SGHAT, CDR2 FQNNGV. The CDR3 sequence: CASSTNYPDTQYF. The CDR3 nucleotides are TGTGCCAGCAGCACAAACTATCCAGATACGCAGTATTTT. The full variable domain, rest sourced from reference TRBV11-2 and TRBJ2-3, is EAGVAQSPRYKIIEKRQSVAFWCNPISGHATLYWYQQILGQGPKLLIQFQNNGVVDDSQLPKDRFSAERLKGVDSTLKIQPAKLEDSAVYLCASSTNYPDTQYFGPGTRLTVL.

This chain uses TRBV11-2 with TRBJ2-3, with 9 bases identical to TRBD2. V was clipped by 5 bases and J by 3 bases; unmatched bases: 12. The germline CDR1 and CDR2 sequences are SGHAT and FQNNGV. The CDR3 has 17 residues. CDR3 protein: CASSRGDLAGYTDTQYF. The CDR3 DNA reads TGTGCCAGCAGCCGCGGGGATCTAGCGGGATATACAGATACGCAGTATTTT.

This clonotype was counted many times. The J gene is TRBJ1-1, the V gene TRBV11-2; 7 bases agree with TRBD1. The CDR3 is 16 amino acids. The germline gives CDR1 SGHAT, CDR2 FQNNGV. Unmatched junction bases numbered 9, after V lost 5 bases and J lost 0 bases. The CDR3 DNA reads TGTGCCAGCAGCCCAAGACAGGGACGGTTGAACACTGAAGCTTTCTTT. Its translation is CASSPRQGRLNTEAFF.

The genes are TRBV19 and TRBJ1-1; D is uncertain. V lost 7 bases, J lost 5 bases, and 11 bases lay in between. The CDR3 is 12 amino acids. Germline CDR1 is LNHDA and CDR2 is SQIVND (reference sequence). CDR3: CASIAETTEAFF. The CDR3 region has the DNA TGTGCCAGTATTGCAGAGACGACTGAAGCTTTCTTT.